The 20 T cell receptor beta chains reported below all come from one sample, sequenced in a study of T cells in Graves' hyperthyroidism and ophthalmopathy. From RNA transcripts, TCR beta CDR3 regions were amplified. First-round RT-PCR of the TCR CDR3 relied on the HTBI primer set. From the multiplex PCR reads, TCRdb called clonotypes with MiXCR, one entry per CDR3 protein. The sample has approximately 330,000 distinct CDR3 sequences, 18% seen once. Sequencing input: blood. Receptor source: a woman aged 45-65 years with Graves' hyperthyroidism.

This clonotype was recorded many times. The rearrangement links TRBV11-2 to TRBJ2-2; 9 bases map to TRBD2. This CDR3 region has 15 residues. The germline gives CDR1 SGHAT, CDR2 FQNNGV. V was pared by 5 bases and J by 2 bases, with 3 bases of the junction left unmatched. CDR3 bases: TGTGCCAGCAGCAAGGGACTAGCCAACACCGGGGAGCTGTTTTTT. Protein: CASSKGLANTGELFF.

Ten or more counts support this clonotype. This sequence joins TRBV14 and TRBJ2-2, with D possibly being TRBD2 (6 bases). V was trimmed by 4 bases and J by 3 bases, leaving 15 bases between them. The CDR3 contains 16 residues. CDR1 SGHDN and CDR2 FVKESK come from the germline V gene. CDR3 coding DNA: TGTGCCAGCAGCCTACCGACTAGATCCTACACCGGGGAGCTGTTTTTT. The encoded protein is CASSLPTRSYTGELFF.

At least ten counts were recorded for this clonotype. The chain combines TRBV2 with TRBJ2-7; tentatively, D is TRBD1 (6 bases). Trimming took 2 bases from V and 3 from J, leaving 14 bases between them. CDR3 length: 15 amino acids. Germline-derived CDR1 and CDR2 are SNHLY and FYNNEI. The CDR3 loop is CASSERGTPHYEQYF. The DNA of the CDR3 is TGTGCCAGCAGTGAAAGGGGGACACCCCACTACGAGCAGTACTTC.

The chain uses TRBV20-1 and TRBJ2-7; D unresolved. This CDR3 contains 18 residues. Germline V gives CDR1 DFQATT, CDR2 SNEGSKA (reference sequence). V lost 3 bases and J lost 2, with 26 bases in between. DNA of the CDR3: TGCAGTGCTAGTCTTTACTCCGTGGTGGCAGGACCCCCCTACGAGCAGTACTTC. Its protein product is CSASLYSVVAGPPYEQYF.

This clonotype was recorded many times. The rearrangement joins TRBV28 to TRBJ2-3; 11 nucleotides line up with TRBD2. After removal of 4 bases from V and 4 bases from J, the junction contained 4 bases not matched to a gene. Germline V gene lookup returns CDR1 MDHEN and CDR2 SYDVKM. The CDR3 loop spans 15 amino acids. CDR3 amino acids: CASSYSGREADTQYF. DNA for the CDR3: TGTGCCAGCAGTTATAGCGGGAGGGAGGCAGATACGCAGTATTTT.

The chain is built from TRBV9 and TRBJ2-3; TRBD1 might be the D (5 bases). V was shortened by 0 bases and J by 5 bases, with 13 bases between the two germline ends. Germline values: CDR1 SGDLS, CDR2 YYNGEE. This CDR3 region has 15 residues. The CDR3 region is CASSVATTALDTQYF. CDR3 DNA: TGTGCCAGCAGCGTAGCTACGACAGCTCTAGATACGCAGTATTTT.

The chain recombines TRBV20-1 with TRBJ1-5; TRBD1 might be the D (5 bases). Trimming removed 3 bases at V and 7 bases at J, with 13 bases between. Per the germline V gene, CDR1 is DFQATT and CDR2 is SNEGSKA (reference sequence). This CDR3 region has 13 residues. The CDR3 loop reads CSARSGLHQPQHF. The DNA of the CDR3 is TGCAGTGCTAGGTCAGGGTTACACCAGCCCCAGCATTTT.

This clonotype was picked up many times. As DNA, the CDR3 is TGTGCCAGCAGTTTTCGCGGACTAGCGGCTGATGAGCAGTTCTTC. Its translation: CASSFRGLAADEQFF. J is TRBJ2-1 and V is TRBV27; 10 nucleotides agree with TRBD2. V gave up 3 bases and J gave up 8 bases; unmatched junction bases: 7. This CDR3 has 15 amino acids. Germline values: CDR1 MNHEY, CDR2 SMNVEV (reference sequence).

This clonotype was seen only a few times. The CDR3 sequence is CASSYSGSPVQETQYF. Here the CDR3 DNA reads TGTGCCAGCAGTTACTCGGGCAGTCCGGTCCAAGAGACCCAGTACTTC. The chain employs TRBV6-6 and TRBJ2-5; D is undetermined. The CDR3 length is 16 residues. Per germline, CDR1 MNHNY and CDR2 SVGAGI (reference sequence). With 0 bases removed from V and 1 base from J, the gap between germline ends came to 12 bases.

This clonotype was detected a few times. The CDR3 nucleotides read TGTGCCAGCACTCAAACAGGGGACAATGAGCAGTTCTTC. Residues: CASTQTGDNEQFF. The chain joins TRBV5-4 to TRBJ2-1, with 7 positions matching TRBD1. Trimming removed 6 bases from V and 5 bases from J; junction bases left unmatched: 5. The CDR3 extends over 13 amino acids. CDR1 and CDR2 (germline): SGHNT, YYREEE (reference sequence).

This clonotype was seen at least ten times. The chain links TRBV12-3 or TRBV12-4 to TRBJ1-5, with D hard to call. There are 14 residues in the CDR3. V was trimmed by 7 bases and J by 2 bases, leaving 12 bases between them. CDR3 residues: CASTGVLGNQPQHF. CDR3 bases: TGTGCCAGCACCGGAGTCCTGGGCAATCAGCCCCAGCATTTT.

Turning to this clonotype: This may stem from a read error, because a much larger clone lies one nucleotide away. This sequence joins TRBV6-2 or TRBV6-3 and TRBJ2-1, with a possible D match to TRBD2 (7 bases). Per germline, CDR1 MNHEY and CDR2 SVGEGT. The CDR3 contains 13 residues. V lost 8 bases to trimming and J lost 8 bases, with 16 bases between them. The CDR3 DNA follows: TGTGCCAGCGGGGGGGGCGGAATCTATGAGCAGTTCTTC. Translating it yields CASGGGGIYEQFF.

This clonotype was observed a few times. The chain links TRBV7-9 to TRBJ1-2; D is perhaps TRBD1 (5 bases). The ends were cut back, 1 base at V and 8 bases at J, with 17 bases in the middle. Per the germline V gene, CDR1 is SEHNR and CDR2 is FQNEAQ (reference sequence). The CDR3 has 15 amino acids. In DNA form, the CDR3 reads TGTGCCAGCAGCTTAGTGGGACCCGGGACCGGAGGCTACACCTTC. It specifies CASSLVGPGTGGYTF.

This clonotype was recorded at least ten times. The V gene is TRBV2, the J gene TRBJ2-5; D remains ambiguous. V lost 1 base to trimming and J lost 1 base, with 4 bases between them. This CDR3 is built from 13 residues. Germline CDR1 is SNHLY and CDR2 is FYNNEI. The CDR3 loop is CASSEGLQETQYF. CDR3 sequence (DNA): TGTGCCAGCAGTGAAGGGCTCCAAGAGACCCAGTACTTC.

V is TRBV13 and J is TRBJ1-1, with D unclear. The CDR3 is made up of 15 amino acids. Trimming removed 2 bases at V and 0 bases at J, with 10 bases between. CDR1 PRHDT and CDR2 FYEKMQ come from the germline V gene (reference sequence). CDR3: CASSLSGIMNTEAFF. The CDR3 DNA reads TGTGCCAGCAGCTTATCCGGAATAATGAACACTGAAGCTTTCTTT.

J is TRBJ1-1 and V is TRBV12-3 or TRBV12-4; a weak D match, TRBD1 (5 bases). CDR3 size: 15 residues. Deletions cut 5 bases from V and 5 bases from J, with 18 bases between. This CDR3 is CASSVGLGRSTEAFF. Written as DNA, the CDR3 is TGTGCCAGCAGTGTGGGGCTCGGGAGAAGTACTGAAGCTTTCTTT.

Concerning this clonotype itself: A much larger clone lies one base from this, so it may be a read error. V usage is TRBV20-1 and J usage is TRBJ2-7, with D perhaps TRBD1 or TRBD2 (5 bases each). V was shortened by 6 bases and J by 5 bases, with 17 bases between the two germline ends. Germline V gene data show CDR1 as DFQATT and CDR2 as SNEGSKA (reference sequence). This CDR3 spans 13 amino acids. The CDR3 sequence is CSAASGRGDEQYV. The CDR3 DNA sequence: TGCAGTGCAGCCTCAGGTAGAGGGGACGAGCAGTACGTC.

This chain links TRBV19 with TRBJ1-4; D remains ambiguous. Germline lookup yields CDR1 LNHDA and CDR2 SQIVND (reference sequence). The CDR3 has 15 amino acids. V was trimmed by 3 bases and J by 0 bases, leaving 8 bases between them. The CDR3 region is CASSMTQATNEKLFF. The CDR3 region has the DNA TGTGCCAGTAGTATGACGCAAGCAACTAATGAAAAACTGTTTTTT.

This clonotype came up many times. The chain links TRBV3-1 to TRBJ1-2; maybe TRBD1 (6 bases). CDR1 is LGHDT, CDR2 YNNKEL, per germline (reference sequence). Trimming shortened V by 0 bases and J by 7 bases, and 9 bases separated the two germline ends. This CDR3 contains 13 residues. The CDR3 is CASSQEGGVGYTF. CDR3 sequence (DNA): TGTGCCAGCAGCCAAGAAGGGGGTGTTGGCTACACCTTC.

V is TRBV19 and J is TRBJ1-4, with D possibly matching TRBD1 (5 bases). There are 15 residues in the CDR3. In germline, CDR1 is LNHDA, CDR2 SQIVND (reference sequence). V was pared by 5 bases and J by 0 bases, with 10 bases between. As DNA, the CDR3 is TGTGCCAGTAGTGACAGCATCACAACTAATGAAAAACTGTTTTTT. Translation gives CASSDSITTNEKLFF. The full variable domain, rest sourced from reference TRBV19 and TRBJ1-4, is DGGITQSPKYLFRKEGQNVTLSCEQNLNHDAMYWYRQDPGQGLRLIYYSQIVNDFQKGDIAEGYSVSREKKESFPLTVTSAQKNPTAFYLCASSDSITTNEKLFFGSGTQLSVL.